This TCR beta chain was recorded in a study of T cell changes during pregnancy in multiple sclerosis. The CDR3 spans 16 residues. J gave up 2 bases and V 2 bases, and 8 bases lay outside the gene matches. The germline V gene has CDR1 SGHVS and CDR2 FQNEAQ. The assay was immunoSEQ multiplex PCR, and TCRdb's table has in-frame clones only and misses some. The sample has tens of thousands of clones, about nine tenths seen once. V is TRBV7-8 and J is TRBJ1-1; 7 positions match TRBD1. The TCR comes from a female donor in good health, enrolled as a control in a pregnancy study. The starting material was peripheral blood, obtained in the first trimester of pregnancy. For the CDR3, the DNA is TGTGCCAGCAGCTTAAGGGGAGGACAGGATAACACTGAAGCTTTCTTT. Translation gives CASSLRGGQDNTEAFF.